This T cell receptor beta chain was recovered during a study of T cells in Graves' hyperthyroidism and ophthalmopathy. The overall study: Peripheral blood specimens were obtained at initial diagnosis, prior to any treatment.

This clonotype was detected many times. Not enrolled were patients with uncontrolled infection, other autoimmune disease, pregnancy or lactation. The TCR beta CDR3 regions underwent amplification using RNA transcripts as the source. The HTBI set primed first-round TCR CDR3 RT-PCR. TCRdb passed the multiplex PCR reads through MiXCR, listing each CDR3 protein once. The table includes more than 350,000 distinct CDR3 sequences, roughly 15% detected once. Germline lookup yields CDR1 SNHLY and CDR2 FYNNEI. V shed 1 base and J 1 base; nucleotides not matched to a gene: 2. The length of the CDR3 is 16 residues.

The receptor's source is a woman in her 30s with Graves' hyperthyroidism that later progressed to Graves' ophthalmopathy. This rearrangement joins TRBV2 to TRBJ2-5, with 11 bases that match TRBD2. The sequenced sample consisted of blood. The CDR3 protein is CASSEDLAGGQETQYF. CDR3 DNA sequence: TGTGCCAGCAGTGAAGATCTAGCGGGGGGCCAAGAGACCCAGTACTTC. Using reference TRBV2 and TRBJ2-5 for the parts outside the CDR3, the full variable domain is EPEVTQTPSHQVTQMGQEVILRCVPISNHLYFYWYRQILGQKVEFLVSFYNNEISEKSEIFDDQFSVERPDGSNFTLKIRSTKLEDSAMYFCASSEDLAGGQETQYFGPGTRLLVL.